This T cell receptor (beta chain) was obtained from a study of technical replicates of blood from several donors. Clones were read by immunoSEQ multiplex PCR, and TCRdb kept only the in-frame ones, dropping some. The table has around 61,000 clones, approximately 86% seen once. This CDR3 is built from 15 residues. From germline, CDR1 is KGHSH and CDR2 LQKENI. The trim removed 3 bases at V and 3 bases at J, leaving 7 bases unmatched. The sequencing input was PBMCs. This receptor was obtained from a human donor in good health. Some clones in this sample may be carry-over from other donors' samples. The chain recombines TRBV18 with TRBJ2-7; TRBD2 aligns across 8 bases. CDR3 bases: TGTGCCAGCTCACCGCTAGCGGGCGGGATCTACGAGCAGTACTTC. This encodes CASSPLAGGIYEQYF.